These 27 T cell receptor beta chains were sequenced from one sample in a study of blood T cells in healthy people across ages. The second PCR ran about 6 to 12 cycles with a sample-barcoded 5' primer and J-beta primers. MiXCR, run by TCRdb on the 5' RACE reads, gives a single entry per CDR3 protein. The repertoire consists of around 1,800,000 distinct CDR3 sequences, with 35% to 50% occurring once and the leading ten covering more than 20%. The specimen sequenced was blood. The origin of the receptors is a human donor in good health.

J is TRBJ2-4 and V is TRBV2; unclear D gene. The DNA end favors TRBJ2-7, so the J call may be wrong. Germline V gene lookup returns CDR1 SNHLY and CDR2 FYNNEI. The CDR3 is made up of 17 amino acids. The CDR3 region is CASSESRPWAENYEQYF. The CDR3 coding sequence is TGTGCCAGCAGTGAATCTAGACCCTGGGCAGAAAACTACGAGCAGTACTTC.

This clonotype appeared a few times. The V gene is TRBV10-3, the J gene TRBJ2-4; maybe TRBD1 (7 bases). The ends were cut back, 8 bases at V and 13 bases at J, with 18 bases in the middle. The CDR3 sequence is 12 residues long. Germline-derived CDR1 and CDR2 are ENHRY and SYGVKD. DNA of the CDR3: TGTGCCATCGGCCAGGGGGGTGAAGAGCAGTACTTC. Translating gives CAIGQGGEEQYF.

In nucleotides, the CDR3 is TGCAGTGCTAGAGATTGGGGGGGGAGCACAGATACGCAGTATTTT. Encoded protein: CSARDWGGSTDTQYF. The chain is built from TRBV20-1 and TRBJ2-3; TRBD2 matches at 7 bases. V was pared by 0 bases and J by 0 bases, with 3 bases of the junction left unmatched. Per germline, CDR1 DFQATT and CDR2 SNEGSKA (reference sequence). The CDR3 contains 15 residues.

The chain uses TRBV4-1 and TRBJ1-1, with a possible D match to TRBD1 (6 bases). This CDR3 contains 14 residues. The V gene's germline CDR1 is MGHRA and CDR2 YSYEKL. Between the trimmed V and J ends, which lost 0 bases and 8 bases, there was a span of 13 bases. Here the CDR3 reads CASSQEQGYLEAFF. The CDR3 DNA reads as TGCGCCAGCAGCCAAGAACAGGGCTACTTGGAAGCTTTCTTT.

This clonotype occurred a few times. V is TRBV12-3 or TRBV12-4 and J is TRBJ1-2; D is perhaps TRBD1 (5 bases). V dropped 5 bases and J dropped 4 bases, with 17 bases sitting between them. CDR3 length equals 15 residues. CDR3 coding DNA: TGTGCCAGCAGTCCGGGGCTGGGGGGGGGCTATGGCTACACCTTC. It is translated as CASSPGLGGGYGYTF.

This clonotype was seen a handful of times. V gene TRBV6-6 combines with J gene TRBJ1-5; maybe TRBD1 (6 bases). CDR3 length: 16 amino acids. CDR1 and CDR2 from the germline V gene are MNHNY and SVGAGI (reference sequence). V lost 0 bases and J 7 bases, leaving 16 bases between the germline ends. The CDR3 region is CASSYSPPARGQPQHF. CDR3 nucleotide sequence: TGTGCCAGCAGTTACTCCCCCCCGGCCAGGGGCCAGCCCCAGCATTTT.

This clonotype appeared a few times. The chain is built from TRBV28 and TRBJ1-2, with D unclear. This CDR3 has 12 amino acids. The germline gives CDR1 MDHEN, CDR2 SYDVKM. Trimming took off 5 bases at V and 9 bases at J, with 13 bases between the two ends. Here the CDR3 DNA reads TGTGCCAGCAGTCCCCCGGAAGGGCGCTACACCTTC. Protein: CASSPPEGRYTF.

A note on this clonotype: This may arise from a read error, as a much more abundant clone is one base away. This sequence joins TRBV7-2 and TRBJ1-2; 11 bases align to TRBD1. The V segment lost 4 bases and the J segment 4 bases; nucleotides outside the gene matches: 5. Germline V lookup: CDR1 SGHTA, CDR2 FQGNSA. The length of the CDR3 is 15 residues. The CDR3 protein is CASSSRGTGGYGYTF. The CDR3 nucleotides are TGTGCCAGCAGCTCTAGAGGGACAGGGGGCTATGGCTACACCTTC.

This clonotype was recorded a few times. This sequence joins TRBV29-1 and TRBJ2-1; 9 bases fit TRBD1. Trimming cost V 5 bases and J 4 bases; bases outside gene matches: 9. This CDR3 has 15 amino acids. Germline values: CDR1 SQVTM, CDR2 ANQGSEA. The CDR3 spells CSVKKTDRGYNEQFF. As DNA, the CDR3 is TGCAGCGTTAAAAAAACGGACAGGGGTTACAATGAGCAGTTCTTC.

A word on this clonotype: One junction end disagrees with the germline gene, perhaps due to a read error. This sequence joins TRBV12-3 or TRBV12-4 and TRBJ1-3; D gene unclear. The CDR3 is 11 residues long. DNA for the CDR3: TGTGCCAGCAGCGTTGGAAACGCCATATATTTT. Amino acid sequence: CASSVGNAIYF.

This clonotype has more than one count but fewer than ten. The chain carries TRBV7-2 and TRBJ2-6; no firm D call. Between the trimmed V and J ends, which lost 2 bases and 0 bases, there was a span of 14 bases. The CDR3 has 18 residues. Germline V CDR1 and CDR2: SGHTA, FQGNSA. The CDR3 DNA sequence: TGTGCCAGCAGCTTAAACCGAGCCCGACTCTCTGGGGCCAACGTCCTGACTTTC. Translation: CASSLNRARLSGANVLTF.

This clonotype came up once. This chain links TRBV5-1 with TRBJ2-1; the match to TRBD1 covers 7 bases. With V trimmed by 0 bases and J by 4 bases, 7 bases remained unmatched. CDR3 length: 16 amino acids. Germline CDR1 SGHRS, CDR2 YFSETQ. The CDR3 DNA reads TGCGCCAGCAGCTTGGGAAGGACAGGAATTTACAATGAGCAGTTCTTC. It yields the protein CASSLGRTGIYNEQFF.

In its sample, this clonotype was seen once. CDR3 amino acids: CASSPFSGTGVSKTQYF. The DNA of the CDR3 is TGTGCCAGCAGTCCTTTTTCCGGGACAGGGGTCTCGAAGACCCAGTACTTC. The chain carries TRBV28 and TRBJ2-5, with 10 bases aligning to TRBD1. The CDR3 has 17 residues. V shed 5 bases and J 6 bases; nucleotides not matched to a gene: 15. Germline CDR1 and CDR2: MDHEN and SYDVKM. Full variable domain (outside the CDR3, taken from reference TRBV28 and TRBJ2-5): DVKVTQSSRYLVKRTGEKVFLECVQDMDHENMFWYRQDPGLGLRLIYFSYDVKMKEKGDIPEGYSVSREKKERFSLILESASTNQTSMYLCASSPFSGTGVSKTQYFGPGTRLLVL.

The V call is TRBV5-1, the J call TRBJ2-7; 10 positions agree with TRBD2. V was pared by 3 bases and J by 0 bases, with 6 bases of the junction left unmatched. Per germline, CDR1 SGHRS and CDR2 YFSETQ. This CDR3 spans 16 amino acids. The CDR3 here is CASSSGLAESSYEQYF. The CDR3 bases are TGCGCCAGCAGCTCCGGACTAGCGGAAAGCTCCTACGAGCAGTACTTC.

V and J are TRBV12-3 or TRBV12-4 and TRBJ2-5, with D possibly TRBD2 on 6 matching bases. The CDR3 consists of 13 residues. Trimming took off 10 bases at V and 8 bases at J, with 20 bases between the two ends. The CDR3 spells CAIARGLLGTQYF. In nucleotides, the CDR3 is TGTGCCATAGCAAGGGGACTCCTAGGAACCCAGTACTTC.

The chain has TRBV13 and TRBJ2-1; unclear D gene. Deletions cut 4 bases from V and 10 bases from J, with 14 bases between. The CDR3 has 13 amino acids. The germline gives CDR1 PRHDT, CDR2 FYEKMQ (reference sequence). CDR3: CASSSRMANEQFF. DNA of the CDR3: TGTGCCAGCAGCTCTCGGATGGCCAACGAGCAGTTCTTC.

This rearrangement joins TRBV4-2 to TRBJ1-2; D is perhaps TRBD1 (6 bases). CDR1 LGHNA and CDR2 YNFKEQ come from the germline V gene. V was shortened by 4 bases and J by 3 bases, with 15 bases between the two germline ends. The CDR3 consists of 15 residues. CDR3 sequence: CASSRDTGRDYGYTF. The CDR3 region has the DNA TGTGCCAGCAGCCGAGATACAGGGAGGGACTATGGCTACACCTTC.

In this sample, this clonotype turned up once. This rearrangement joins TRBV6-2 or TRBV6-3 to TRBJ2-5, with 7 bases lining up with TRBD1. With 6 bases clipped from V and 4 bases from J, the junction kept 14 bases outside the gene matches. The CDR3 is made up of 16 amino acids. Germline loops: CDR1 MNHEY, CDR2 SVGEGT. Here the CDR3 DNA reads TGTGCCAGCAGCTTGGCCAATGGGGCAGGGGGAGAGACCCAGTACTTC. Translating it yields CASSLANGAGGETQYF.

This clonotype was recorded a few times. This chain uses TRBV7-9 with TRBJ2-1; D tentatively reads TRBD1 or TRBD2 (6 bases each). Trimming took 7 bases from V and 3 from J, leaving 19 bases between them. The germline V gene has CDR1 SEHNR and CDR2 FQNEAQ (reference sequence). This CDR3 contains 16 residues. CDR3 bases: TGTGCCAGCACCCCGGGGGCTCGGTTTGGCTACAATGAGCAGTTCTTC. Translation: CASTPGARFGYNEQFF.

This clonotype was observed a handful of times. The chain uses TRBV7-2 and TRBJ2-7, with TRBD1 matching over 8 bases. With V trimmed by 2 bases and J by 3 bases, 9 bases remained unmatched. Looked up from germline, CDR1 is SGHTA and CDR2 is FQGNSA. This CDR3 is built from 16 residues. The CDR3 nucleotides read TGTGCCAGCAGCTTAATGGGGAGACAGGGGTACTACGAGCAGTACTTC. Its protein product is CASSLMGRQGYYEQYF.

This clonotype was detected a few times. The CDR3 nucleotides are TGCGCCAGCAGCTTGGGGGGCCATGGGACCTACGAGCAGTACTTC. This sequence encodes CASSLGGHGTYEQYF. V gene TRBV5-1 combines with J gene TRBJ2-7; maybe TRBD1 (5 bases). The V end lost 0 bases, the J end lost 2 bases, and 12 bases lay between the germline ends. Germline V CDR1 and CDR2: SGHRS, YFSETQ. The CDR3 extends over 15 amino acids.

This clonotype came up a few times. V gene TRBV21-1 combines with J gene TRBJ2-5; the table gives TRBD2 as D, unverified against the DNA. TRBV21-1 is a pseudogene locus. CDR3 length equals 14 residues. The CDR3 reads CASSKIPGTRSQYF. CDR3 coding DNA: TGTGCCAGCAGCAAGATCCCCGGGACTAGATCCCAGTACTTC.

The rearrangement links TRBV15 to TRBJ2-5; 9 bases match TRBD1. Germline V lookup: CDR1 LNHNV, CDR2 YYDKDF (reference sequence). The J segment lost 4 bases and the V segment lost 2 bases, leaving 8 bases of the junction unmatched. The CDR3 loop spans 16 amino acids. CDR3 sequence: CATSRTGTGLAETQYF. The CDR3 region has the DNA TGTGCCACCAGCAGAACCGGGACAGGGCTGGCAGAGACCCAGTACTTC.

This clonotype was observed once. The chain carries TRBV9 and TRBJ2-3, with TRBD2 identical over 7 bases. This CDR3 has 15 residues. Germline assignment: CDR1 SGDLS and CDR2 YYNGEE. J was trimmed by 4 bases and V by 3 bases; bases with no gene match: 8. The DNA for the CDR3 is TGTGCCAGCAGCGCGACTAGCCCTAGCGCAGATACGCAGTATTTT. Its protein product is CASSATSPSADTQYF.

This clonotype has just a few counts. The rearrangement joins TRBV7-9 to TRBJ2-6; D unresolved. The CDR3 is 12 residues long. Germline V gives CDR1 SEHNR, CDR2 FQNEAQ (reference sequence). V was pared by 7 bases and J by 11 bases, with 12 bases between. The CDR3 coding sequence is TGTGCCAGCACCCCCGGTTCTTACGTCCTGACTTTC. Translated, it gives CASTPGSYVLTF. The whole variable domain, remainder taken from reference TRBV7-9 and TRBJ2-6, is DTGVSQNPRHKITKRGQNVTFRCDPISEHNRLYWYRQTLGQGPEFLTYFQNEAQLEKSRLLSDRFSAERPKGSFSTLEIQRTEQGDSAMYLCASTPGSYVLTFGAGSRLTVL.

This chain joins TRBV7-9 and TRBJ2-1; no reliable D call. V lost 6 bases and J lost 10, with 13 bases in between. CDR3 size: 12 residues. Germline lookup yields CDR1 SEHNR and CDR2 FQNEAQ (reference sequence). The CDR3 sequence is CASSLTPWEQFF. The CDR3 coding sequence is TGTGCCAGCAGTCTGACTCCTTGGGAGCAGTTCTTC.

The table lists this clonotype with a count of one. The rearrangement links TRBV4-1 to TRBJ2-1; D is unresolved. The germline V and J ends were trimmed by 1 base and 7 bases, with 8 bases remaining between them. The length of the CDR3 is 13 residues. The germline V gene has CDR1 MGHRA and CDR2 YSYEKL. The CDR3 is CASSQAGKNEQFF. The CDR3 nucleotides read TGCGCCAGCAGCCAAGCGGGTAAAAATGAGCAGTTCTTC.